This TCR beta chain appears in the sequencing data of a study of blood T cell repertoires in COVID-19. Study-level background: The United States, Italy and Spain provided the acute and convalescent COVID-19 samples. Sample material is recorded as cDNA or gDNA derived from T cells, B-cell-depleted T cells, or PBMCs.

In germline, CDR1 is SGHAT, CDR2 FQNNGV. The CDR3 has 16 amino acids. The V gene end was trimmed by 4 bases and the J gene end by 5 bases; junction bases not matched to a gene: 9. Original handling: Amplification of reference gene primers provided the estimated nucleated cell counts. The repertoire was sequenced with immunoSEQ multiplex PCR; TCRdb's copy has only in-frame clones and lacks some. That table furnishes V, J and clone size, whereas the DNA furnished D and trimming. The sample holds about 24,000 clones; 86% are singletons and the top ten take 5% to 6%. The TCR was taken from a man aged 50 to 59 with active COVID-19. Sequencing was done on a sample of peripheral blood. This chain links TRBV11-2 with TRBJ2-5, with 11 bases identical to TRBD1. This chain's CDR3 is CASSSGTGGHVETQYF. For the CDR3, the DNA is TGTGCCAGCAGCTCCGGGACAGGGGGTCATGTGGAGACCCAGTACTTC.